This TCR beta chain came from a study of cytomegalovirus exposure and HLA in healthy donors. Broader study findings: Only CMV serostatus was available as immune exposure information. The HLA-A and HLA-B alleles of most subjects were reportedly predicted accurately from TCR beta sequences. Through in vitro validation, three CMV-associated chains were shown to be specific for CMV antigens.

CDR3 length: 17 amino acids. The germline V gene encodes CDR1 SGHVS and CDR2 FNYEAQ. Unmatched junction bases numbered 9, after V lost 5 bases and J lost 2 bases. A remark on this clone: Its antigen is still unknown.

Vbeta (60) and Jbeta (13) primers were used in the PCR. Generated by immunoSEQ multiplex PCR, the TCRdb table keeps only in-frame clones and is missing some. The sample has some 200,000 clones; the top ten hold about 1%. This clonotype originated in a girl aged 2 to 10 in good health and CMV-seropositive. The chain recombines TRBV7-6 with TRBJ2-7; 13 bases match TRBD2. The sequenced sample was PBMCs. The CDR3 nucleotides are TGTGCCAGCAGCGCCGGGACTAGCGGGACCGCAGCCTACGAGCAGTACTTC. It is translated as CASSAGTSGTAAYEQYF.